These T cell receptor beta chains were read from a single sample in a study of T cell responses to AZD1222 COVID-19 vaccine. Profiling relied on immunoSEQ multiplex PCR, and the TCRdb table lists in-frame clones only, not all of them. Among around 92,000 clones listed, 91% were seen once. The sample was peripheral blood, taken on day 0 of AZD1222 vaccination. The source of these receptors is an adult in good health. Both conserved end residues are part of each CDR3. The D gene is left open where the match is weak. Size is omitted from some rows. Given values are once, few, many or a class for expanded clones.

V gene	clone size	J gene	D gene	CDR3 protein	CDR3 DNA
TRBV6-5	NA	TRBJ2-3	TRBD2	CASKAGGPDTQYF	TGTGCCAGCAAAGCGGGGGGGCCAGATACGCAGTATTTT
TRBV20-1	NA	TRBJ1-6	NA	CSASRTVRGNFYNSPLHF	TGCAGTGCTAGTAGAACGGTCAGGGGAAACTTTTATAATTCACCCCTCCACTTT
TRBV12-5	NA	TRBJ1-1	NA	CASGLTVRAFF	TGTGCTAGTGGTCTGACAGTTCGGGCTTTCTTT
TRBV27	NA	TRBJ1-1	NA	CASSFGFGQNTEAFF	TGTGCCAGCAGTTTCGGTTTCGGTCAGAACACTGAAGCTTTCTTT
TRBV7-9	NA	TRBJ1-3	NA	CASSLATWSDVGGNTIYF	TGTGCCAGCAGCTTAGCCACCTGGTCAGATGTTGGCGGAAACACCATATATTTT
TRBV28	NA	TRBJ2-7	TRBD2	CASSLVSGGPTYEQYF	TGTGCCAGCAGTTTAGTGTCGGGAGGGCCGACCTACGAGCAGTACTTC
TRBV12-5	once	TRBJ1-2	NA	CASGYGLSYGYTF	TGTGCTAGTGGTTACGGACTGTCCTACGGCTACACCTTC
TRBV11-2	NA	TRBJ2-1	NA	CASSLASSYNEQFF	TGTGCCAGCAGCTTAGCCAGCTCCTACAATGAGCAGTTCTTC
TRBV14	NA	TRBJ1-2	NA	CASSQDWGRGYGYTF	TGTGCCAGCAGCCAAGATTGGGGGCGAGGCTATGGCTACACCTTC
TRBV14	NA	TRBJ1-1	TRBD1	CASSFRTGGASEAFF	TGTGCCAGCAGCTTTAGAACAGGGGGCGCCTCGGAAGCTTTCTTT
TRBV5-1	NA	TRBJ1-3	NA	CASSLVAGSAGNTIYF	TGCGCCAGCAGCTTGGTGGCAGGCTCAGCTGGAAACACCATATATTTT
TRBV6-5	NA	TRBJ2-6	TRBD1	CASKQGASGANVLTF	TGTGCCAGCAAACAGGGGGCATCGGGGGCCAACGTCCTGACTTTC
TRBV18	NA	TRBJ1-5	TRBD1	CATRGTGENQPQHF	TGTGCCACCCGGGGGACAGGGGAAAATCAGCCCCAGCATTTT
TRBV27	NA	TRBJ2-1	NA	CASSPGGGQFF	TGTGCCAGCAGTCCGGGCGGCGGGCAGTTCTTC
TRBV10-1	once	TRBJ2-1	NA	CASSELGTSGNEQFF	TGCGCCAGCAGTGAGCTCGGGACTTCCGGCAATGAGCAGTTCTTC
TRBV25-1	NA	TRBJ2-3	NA	CASSESLGRAQRTQYF	TGTGCCAGCAGTGAATCTCTTGGACGAGCACAGAGGACGCAGTATTTT
TRBV12-5	NA	TRBJ2-1	NA	CASGLWGYNEQFF	TGTGCTAGTGGTTTGTGGGGCTACAATGAGCAGTTCTTC
TRBV5-4	NA	TRBJ1-2	TRBD1	CASSLAGGAFYGYTF	TGTGCCAGCAGCTTGGCAGGGGGAGCGTTCTATGGCTACACCTTC